Given below is one T cell receptor (beta chain) in context. The data originate from a study of shared clonotypes between healthy human individuals. Germline CDR1 LNHDA, CDR2 SQIVND (reference sequence). CDR3 size: 17 residues. The V gene lost 4 bases and the J gene lost 1 base, with 20 bases spanning the gap. DNA from unsorted PBMC was sequenced on ten immunoSEQ deep assay plates. The protocol was immunoSEQ multiplex PCR, while the TCRdb copy is restricted to in-frame clones and leaves out a portion. The data contain about half a million clones, around 80% of them singletons. Around 100 million PBMCs were counted before genomic DNA extraction.

Sequenced material: PBMCs. The chain is built from TRBV19 and TRBJ2-7; D perhaps matches TRBD2 (6 bases). This clonotype originated in a woman aged 40 to 49 in good health. Some clones in this sample may be carry-over from other donors' samples. The CDR3 protein is CASSSLSGLVSSYEQYF. In DNA, the CDR3 is TGTGCCAGTAGTAGTCTTTCGGGACTCGTCTCATCCTACGAGCAGTACTTC.